These 26 T cell receptor beta chains were sequenced from one sample in a study of T cells in Graves' hyperthyroidism and ophthalmopathy. RNA transcripts provided the source from which TCR beta CDR3 regions were amplified. The HTBI set primed first-round TCR CDR3 RT-PCR. TCRdb redid the calling of the multiplex PCR reads with MiXCR, one entry per CDR3 protein. The sample contains about 350,000 distinct CDR3 sequences, approximately 15% of which appear only once. The sequencing input was blood. The receptors were gathered from a woman aged 25 to 45 with Graves' hyperthyroidism.

There are a few counts of this clonotype. The rearrangement uses TRBV9 and TRBJ2-7, with D hard to call. CDR1 and CDR2 (germline): SGDLS, YYNGEE. V lost 0 bases and J 5 bases, leaving 3 bases between the germline ends. The CDR3 is made up of 11 amino acids. CDR3 bases: TGTGCCAGCAGCGTAGGCGACGAGCAGTACTTC. It is translated as CASSVGDEQYF.

This clonotype was seen many times. The chain recombines TRBV28 with TRBJ2-5, with unresolved D. The CDR3 runs to 19 residues. Germline-derived CDR1 and CDR2 are MDHEN and SYDVKM. Between the trimmed V and J ends, which lost 4 bases and 4 bases, there was a span of 28 bases. The CDR3 bases are TGTGCCAGCAGTTCCCGAAGTACCGGGCCCATTCGTCCGGCAGAGACCCAGTACTTC. This gives the protein CASSSRSTGPIRPAETQYF. The complete variable domain, with remaining parts taken from reference TRBV28 and TRBJ2-5, reads DVKVTQSSRYLVKRTGEKVFLECVQDMDHENMFWYRQDPGLGLRLIYFSYDVKMKEKGDIPEGYSVSREKKERFSLILESASTNQTSMYLCASSSRSTGPIRPAETQYFGPGTRLLVL.

This clonotype occurred a few times. This chain links TRBV18 with TRBJ1-3; D call uncertain. Trimming pared 4 bases from V and 8 bases from J, leaving 12 bases between. From germline, CDR1 is KGHSH and CDR2 LQKENI. This CDR3 comprises 13 residues. CDR3 loop: CASSQSAGDTIYF. The CDR3 DNA reads TGTGCCAGCTCACAATCCGCCGGGGACACCATATATTTT.

This clonotype was observed at least ten times. This chain connects TRBV28 to TRBJ2-3; no definite D call. CDR1 and CDR2 (germline): MDHEN, SYDVKM. Trimming cost V 3 bases and J 4 bases, with 5 bases left between them. CDR3 size: 12 residues. Here the CDR3 DNA reads TGTGCCAGCAGTTTCCGTTCAGATACGCAGTATTTT. Amino acids: CASSFRSDTQYF.

This clonotype showed up many times. This chain uses TRBV6-1 with TRBJ2-5; TRBD1 might be the D (5 bases). Deletions cut 8 bases from V and 1 base from J, with 14 bases between. The CDR3 loop spans 14 amino acids. Germline CDR1 is MNHNS and CDR2 is SASEGT. The CDR3 nucleotides are TGTGCCAGCCTTTTCAGGGAACCCCAAGAGACCCAGTACTTC. Translated: CASLFREPQETQYF.

This clonotype was detected many times. The chain has TRBV20-1 and TRBJ1-2, with D possibly being TRBD1 (6 bases). Germline V gene sequence: CDR1 DFQATT, CDR2 SNEGSKA (reference sequence). The CDR3 consists of 14 residues. The V and J ends lost 3 bases and 1 base respectively, with 12 bases between them. CDR3 nucleotide sequence: TGCAGTGCTAGGGACGGGACATTTAACTATGGCTACACCTTC. It yields the protein CSARDGTFNYGYTF.

This clonotype was detected ten times or more. The CDR3 loop is CASSFASTDTQYF. As DNA, the CDR3 is TGTGCCAGCAGCTTTGCGAGCACAGATACGCAGTATTTT. This rearrangement joins TRBV7-3 to TRBJ2-3, with D hard to call. The germline CDR1 and CDR2 sequences are SGHTA and FQGTGA. Trimming pared 3 bases from V and 0 bases from J, leaving 4 bases between. The CDR3 has 13 amino acids.

Many counts were recorded for this clonotype. This chain uses TRBV18 with TRBJ2-3; no firm D call. The V end was cut by 5 bases, the J end by 2 bases, with 8 bases between. CDR1 and CDR2 from the germline V gene are KGHSH and LQKENI. CDR3 size: 13 residues. CDR3 sequence reads: CASSFAVTDTQYF. Here the CDR3 DNA reads TGTGCCAGCTCATTCGCAGTCACAGATACGCAGTATTTT.

This clonotype came up many times. J is TRBJ1-1 and V is TRBV19; D unresolved. The CDR3 is 13 residues long. Trimming took off 5 bases at V and 8 bases at J, with 15 bases between the two ends. Germline V gives CDR1 LNHDA, CDR2 SQIVND (reference sequence). The CDR3 loop is CASSVGSGPEAFF. CDR3 DNA: TGTGCCAGTAGTGTGGGGTCAGGACCCGAAGCTTTCTTT.

This clonotype was seen ten or more times. The CDR3 region has the DNA TGTGCCAGCAGTTACTCGTTGACAGGGGGCTACGAGCAGTACTTC. Encoded protein: CASSYSLTGGYEQYF. The V call is TRBV6-5, the J call TRBJ2-7, with 9 bases identical to TRBD1. The germline gives CDR1 MNHEY, CDR2 SVGAGI. CDR3 length: 15 residues. V was pared by 0 bases and J by 3 bases, with 3 bases of the junction left unmatched.

This clonotype showed up just a few times. V gene TRBV6-1 combines with J gene TRBJ1-2, with TRBD1 matching 7 bases. Germline assignment: CDR1 MNHNS and CDR2 SASEGT. V shed 5 bases, J shed 4 bases, and the junction held 10 bases outside the gene matches. This CDR3 spans 15 amino acids. The chain's CDR3 is CASSLQGEYGYGYTF. DNA of the CDR3: TGTGCCAGCAGTTTGCAGGGGGAATACGGCTATGGCTACACCTTC.

This clonotype was seen many times. The chain links TRBV12-3 or TRBV12-4 to TRBJ1-1, with 8 bases aligning to TRBD1. There are 16 residues in the CDR3. J lost 0 bases, V lost 10 bases, and 13 bases had no gene match. The CDR3 coding sequence is TGTGCCACCCGAGACAGGGGTAGGGTGGTGAACACTGAAGCTTTCTTT. Its translation: CATRDRGRVVNTEAFF.

This clonotype was seen ten or more times. CDR3 nucleotide sequence: TGTGCCAGCAGTTTCCTCGGGGGGGATCAGCCCCAGCATTTT. Protein sequence: CASSFLGGDQPQHF. The chain links TRBV12-3 or TRBV12-4 to TRBJ1-5; TRBD1 is a possible D gene (5 bases). The ends were cut back, 3 bases at V and 5 bases at J, with 11 bases in the middle. The CDR3 sequence is 14 residues long.

This clonotype was counted ten times or more. The chain employs TRBV5-1 and TRBJ1-1, with TRBD1 as a possible D gene (5 bases). The CDR3 contains 14 residues. Germline V CDR1 and CDR2: SGHRS, YFSETQ. V was pared by 1 base and J by 1 base, with 8 bases between. The CDR3, as DNA: TGCGCCAGCAGCTTGTGGGGCTCGAACACTGAAGCTTTCTTT. Protein product: CASSLWGSNTEAFF.

This clonotype was counted a few times. The chain joins TRBV27 to TRBJ2-7; no firm D call. Germline-derived CDR1 and CDR2 are MNHEY and SMNVEV (reference sequence). V was pared by 8 bases and J by 3 bases, with 8 bases between. This CDR3 comprises 11 residues. The CDR3 sequence: CASGQLYEQYF. Written as DNA, the CDR3 is TGTGCCAGCGGTCAGCTCTACGAGCAGTACTTC.

This chain uses TRBV5-1 with TRBJ2-1; the D gene could be TRBD1 or TRBD2 (5 bases each). The J call may be mistaken, given a closer DNA end match to TRBJ2-7. CDR3 length equals 14 residues. Germline V lookup: CDR1 SGHRS, CDR2 YFSETQ. The CDR3 spells CASSPRLGRNEQYF. The DNA of the CDR3 is TGCGCCAGCAGCCCAAGACTGGGACGGAATGAGCAGTACTTC.

This clonotype was detected a few times. The chain joins TRBV6-2 or TRBV6-3 to TRBJ2-2; D is ambiguous. The CDR3 is 14 amino acids. CDR1 is MNHEY and CDR2 is SVGEGT in the germline V gene. V was clipped by 7 bases and J by 0 bases, with 9 bases between them. This CDR3 reads CASKEDPNTGELFF. The CDR3 bases are TGTGCCAGCAAAGAGGACCCGAACACCGGGGAGCTGTTTTTT.

As concerns this clonotype: A much larger clone lies one base from this, so it may be a read error. The rearrangement uses TRBV12-3 or TRBV12-4 and TRBJ2-5; D gene unclear. The CDR3 is 14 amino acids. CDR3 DNA sequence: TGTGCCAGCAGCCGGGTCCCGGGTCCGGAGACCCAGTGCTTC. Amino acids: CASSRVPGPETQCF.

This clonotype occurred many times. This sequence joins TRBV19 and TRBJ2-1; D possibly corresponds to TRBD1 (6 bases). The length of the CDR3 is 15 residues. Germline V gene data show CDR1 as LNHDA and CDR2 as SQIVND (reference sequence). The V end was cut by 5 bases, the J end by 7 bases, with 18 bases between. The DNA of the CDR3 is TGTGCCAGTAGTCCGACAGGCGTTAGTTGGAATGAGCAGTTCTTC. Its translation is CASSPTGVSWNEQFF.

This clonotype has at least ten counts. The chain employs TRBV12-3 or TRBV12-4 and TRBJ2-5, with 8 nucleotides matching TRBD1. The CDR3 runs 15 residues. J lost 5 bases, V lost 4 bases, and 9 bases had no gene match. The DNA for the CDR3 is TGTGCCAGCAGTTGGGGGGCAGGGGGCAAGGAGACCCAGTACTTC. It codes for CASSWGAGGKETQYF.

This clonotype was seen repeatedly, ten times or more. The chain couples TRBV12-3 or TRBV12-4 to TRBJ2-3; 9 nucleotides line up with TRBD2. This CDR3 contains 16 residues. V was clipped by 5 bases and J by 5 bases; unmatched bases: 11. The CDR3 nucleotides read TGTGCCAGCAGTGGCGGGGGGGCGAGGGAGAGAGATACGCAGTATTTT. Residues: CASSGGGARERDTQYF.

The chain has TRBV30 and TRBJ2-1; D perhaps matches TRBD1 (6 bases). This CDR3 has 13 residues. V shed 5 bases and J shed 7 bases, with 15 bases lying between them. Germline assignment: CDR1 GTSNPN and CDR2 SVGIG (reference sequence). Here the CDR3 reads CAWREGVRNEQFF. The CDR3 bases are TGTGCCTGGCGCGAGGGGGTACGGAATGAGCAGTTCTTC.

This clonotype was detected many times. The chain recombines TRBV18 with TRBJ2-1; 10 bases match TRBD2. Trimming at V came to 8 bases and at J to 2 bases, leaving 6 bases not matched to a gene. The CDR3 loop spans 15 amino acids. Germline V gene sequence: CDR1 KGHSH, CDR2 LQKENI. In DNA, the CDR3 is TGTGCCAGCCGAGGGACTAGCGCTACCTACAATGAGCAGTTCTTC. This gives the protein CASRGTSATYNEQFF.

Many counts were recorded for this clonotype. This rearrangement joins TRBV12-5 to TRBJ1-2; the D is unclear. Germline assignment: CDR1 LGHNT and CDR2 FRNRAP. V was shortened by 4 bases and J by 6 bases, with 12 bases between the two germline ends. The CDR3 covers 13 residues. DNA of the CDR3: TGTGCTAGTGGTTCCAACCCCCGGAATGGCTACACCTTC. This translates into CASGSNPRNGYTF.

There are many counts of this clonotype. CDR3 sequence reads: CASSLASGSNEQFF. The DNA for the CDR3 is TGTGCCAGCAGCTTAGCGAGCGGGAGCAATGAGCAGTTCTTC. The chain links TRBV7-2 to TRBJ2-1; TRBD2 agrees at 8 bases. CDR1 is SGHTA, CDR2 FQGNSA, per germline. The ends lost 0 bases at V and 6 bases at J; junction bases unmatched: 1. The CDR3 is made up of 14 amino acids.

In its sample, this clonotype was seen a few times. The chain recombines TRBV19 with TRBJ2-5, with D perhaps TRBD2 (6 bases). The CDR3 runs 13 residues. V was pared by 5 bases and J by 5 bases, with 12 bases between. Germline V gives CDR1 LNHDA, CDR2 SQIVND (reference sequence). In DNA, the CDR3 is TGTGCCAGTAGTCTAATCGGGGGTGAGACCCAGTACTTC. Amino acids: CASSLIGGETQYF.